This TCR beta chain comes out of a study of T cell changes during pregnancy in multiple sclerosis. Trimming removed 6 bases at V and 2 bases at J, with 7 bases between. This CDR3 has 12 amino acids. Germline assignment: CDR1 MNHEY and CDR2 SMNVEV (reference sequence). Only in-frame clones appear in the TCRdb table, and some are missing; sequencing was by immunoSEQ multiplex PCR. The sample records 30,000 to 40,000 clones, 90% being singletons. The source is a female donor in good health, enrolled as a control in a pregnancy study. The material sequenced was peripheral blood, taken in the third trimester of pregnancy. The V call is TRBV27, the J call TRBJ1-2; D ambiguous. CDR3 in amino acids: CASRGRNYGYTF. The CDR3 DNA reads as TGTGCCAGCAGGGGGAGGAACTATGGCTACACCTTC.